This T cell receptor (beta chain) was sequenced during a study of cytomegalovirus exposure and HLA in healthy donors. This clone was seen just once. What it binds is not known. There are 17 residues in the CDR3. Per the germline V gene, CDR1 is SNHLY and CDR2 is FYNNEI. Trimming took 6 bases from V and 6 from J, leaving 23 bases between them. PCR amplification relied on 60 Vbeta primers (plus 13 Jbeta primers). This table comes from immunoSEQ multiplex PCR, and its TCRdb copy is limited to in-frame clones, with some not included. This table has about 120,000 clones, roughly 80% appearing once. Study outcomes and limitations: TCR beta sequences reportedly predicted the HLA-A and HLA-B alleles of most subjects accurately.

The V and J genes are TRBV2 and TRBJ1-4; weak D call: TRBD1 (5 bases). The sequence was obtained from a woman between 25 and 40 years old in good health and CMV-seropositive. The specimen sequenced was PBMCs. CDR3 nucleotides: TGTGCCAGCAGCCGGGGGGGGTACCCGAGGGGAGATGAAAAACTGTTTTTT. It is translated as CASSRGGYPRGDEKLFF.